This is a list of T cell receptor beta chains from one sample in a study of blood T cell repertoires in COVID-19. Only in-frame clones appear in the TCRdb table, and some are missing; sequencing was by immunoSEQ multiplex PCR. The repertoire holds 540,000 or so clones, with 85% to 90% as singletons. Material: peripheral blood. The source is a woman between 50 and 59 years old with COVID-19, enrolled during active disease. Both conserved end residues are part of each CDR3. Each record gives: J gene, D gene, clone size, V gene, CDR3 protein, CDR3 DNA. A D gene is named only where the DNA matches it firmly. Where a row states a size, it is once, few, many or the class of an expanded clone; other rows omit it.

TRBJ2-3 - - TRBV6-6 CASSYEAGGLTDTQYF TGTGCCAGCAGTTATGAGGCAGGGGGGCTCACAGATACGCAGTATTTT
TRBJ1-2 - - TRBV7-2 CASSSRSGREEAGGYTF TGTGCCAGCAGCTCCCGTTCGGGCAGGGAGGAGGCGGGAGGCTACACCTTC
TRBJ1-2 - - TRBV9 CASSVGWRGKHYTF TGTGCCAGCAGCGTAGGATGGAGGGGTAAACACTACACCTTC
TRBJ1-5 - once TRBV5-5 CASSWTVESNQPQHF TGTGCCAGCAGCTGGACAGTGGAAAGCAATCAGCCCCAGCATTTT
TRBJ1-1 - - TRBV19 CASTGQTNTEAFF TGTGCCAGTACAGGGCAGACGAACACTGAAGCTTTCTTT
TRBJ1-2 - - TRBV7-8 CASSLTHQGSGYTF TGTGCCAGCAGCTTAACCCATCAGGGGTCTGGCTACACCTTC
TRBJ2-3 TRBD2 - TRBV5-1 CASSLLGLAGVSGTQYF TGCGCCAGCAGCTTGTTGGGACTAGCGGGGGTCAGCGGTACGCAGTATTTT
TRBJ2-5 - - TRBV11-2 CASSHPRGVETQYF TGTGCCAGCAGCCACCCTCGGGGTGTCGAGACCCAGTACTTC
TRBJ1-2 - - TRBV10-2 CASVRNPDYGYTF TGCGCCAGCGTGAGGAATCCCGACTATGGCTACACCTTC
TRBJ1-6 - - TRBV11-2 CASSPSISDSPLHF TGTGCCAGCAGCCCGTCGATAAGCGATTCACCCCTCCACTTT
TRBJ1-1 - - TRBV28 CASSATGFSTEAFF TGTGCCAGCAGTGCGACAGGTTTTTCGACTGAAGCTTTCTTT
TRBJ1-6 - - TRBV2 CASWGWGPNNSPLHF TGTGCCAGCTGGGGCTGGGGGCCAAATAATTCACCCCTCCACTTT
TRBJ1-6 TRBD1 - TRBV9 CASSGRTGGNSPLHF TGTGCCAGCAGCGGACGGACAGGGGGAAATTCACCCCTCCACTTT
TRBJ2-3 - - TRBV18 CASSRRTSQNTDTQYF TGTGCCAGCTCACGAAGAACCTCCCAGAACACAGATACGCAGTATTTT
TRBJ2-2 TRBD2 - TRBV6-6 CASRWGGTGELFF TGTGCCAGCAGATGGGGGGGCACCGGGGAGCTGTTTTTT
TRBJ1-2 - - TRBV2 CASSTPQGGGYTF TGTGCCAGCAGCACTCCCCAAGGGGGAGGCTACACCTTC
TRBJ2-5 - - TRBV9 CASSVGVSQETQYF TGTGCCAGCAGCGTAGGAGTTTCCCAAGAGACCCAGTACTTC